These T cell receptor beta chains were read from a single sample in a study of blood T cell repertoires in COVID-19. Libraries were prepared by immunoSEQ multiplex PCR; TCRdb keeps only in-frame clonotypes and omits some of them. The sample lists around 220,000 clones; approximately 86% were seen once. The specimen sequenced was peripheral blood. These receptors all stem from a woman between 50 and 59 years old with COVID-19, enrolled during active disease. Both conserved end residues are part of each CDR3. A D gene is named only where the DNA matches it firmly. Size is omitted from some rows. Given values are once, few, many or a class for expanded clones.

cdr3_nt: TGTGCCAGCAGCCAGCTGGCGGGTCGTGGCTACACCTTC; cdr3_aa: CASSQLAGRGYTF; v_call: TRBV6-5; j_call: TRBJ1-2; clone_size: few; d_call: .
cdr3_nt: TGTGCCAGCAGAGGTCCCGCAAACCGTGAACAGGCCTCTGGGGCCAACGTCCTGACTTTC; cdr3_aa: CASRGPANREQASGANVLTF; v_call: TRBV28; j_call: TRBJ2-6; clone_size: .; d_call: .
cdr3_nt: TGCGCCAGCAGCCTCGGGGGAGGATCTGAGGCAGGCTACACCTTC; cdr3_aa: CASSLGGGSEAGYTF; v_call: TRBV4-1; j_call: TRBJ1-2; clone_size: .; d_call: .
cdr3_nt: TGTGCCAGCTCAGACAGGGCCAGGGGCTATGGCTACACCTTC; cdr3_aa: CASSDRARGYGYTF; v_call: TRBV18; j_call: TRBJ1-2; clone_size: .; d_call: TRBD1
cdr3_nt: TGCACCAGCAGCCAGGAAGCGGGGGGGCCTGAAGATACGCAGTATTTT; cdr3_aa: CTSSQEAGGPEDTQYF; v_call: TRBV1; j_call: TRBJ2-3; clone_size: .; d_call: .
cdr3_nt: TGCGCCAGCAGCTTCAGCAATGAGCAGTTCTTC; cdr3_aa: CASSFSNEQFF; v_call: TRBV5-1; j_call: TRBJ2-1; clone_size: .; d_call: .
cdr3_nt: TGTGCCAGCTCAGGTGGGGGCAGGGGAACTAGAAATGAGCAGTTCTTC; cdr3_aa: CASSGGGRGTRNEQFF; v_call: TRBV19; j_call: TRBJ2-1; clone_size: .; d_call: .
cdr3_nt: TGTGCCAGCAGCGAGGATCTAGCGGGGGGGCCAAGGGAGCAGTTCTTC; cdr3_aa: CASSEDLAGGPREQFF; v_call: TRBV9; j_call: TRBJ2-1; clone_size: .; d_call: TRBD2
cdr3_nt: TGCGCCAGCAGCTTAGAGAACTCCAACTATGGCTACACCTTC; cdr3_aa: CASSLENSNYGYTF; v_call: TRBV5-1; j_call: TRBJ1-2; clone_size: .; d_call: .
cdr3_nt: TGTGCCAGTAGTACCCGGGACAGGCTTGGCGAGCAGTACTTC; cdr3_aa: CASSTRDRLGEQYF; v_call: TRBV19; j_call: TRBJ2-7; clone_size: .; d_call: TRBD1
cdr3_nt: TGTGCCAGCAGCTGGGGGGGGCCCGAGTATACGCAGTATTTT; cdr3_aa: CASSWGGPEYTQYF; v_call: TRBV7-2; j_call: TRBJ2-3; clone_size: .; d_call: .
cdr3_nt: TGTGCCAGCAGCGTAGAAGTATGGACTAGCGGACGAAATGAGCAGTTCTTC; cdr3_aa: CASSVEVWTSGRNEQFF; v_call: TRBV9; j_call: TRBJ2-1; clone_size: .; d_call: TRBD2
cdr3_nt: TGTGCCAGCAGTGCGTCTAGCTCCACAGATACGCAGTATTTT; cdr3_aa: CASSASSSTDTQYF; v_call: TRBV2; j_call: TRBJ2-3; clone_size: .; d_call: .
cdr3_nt: TGTGCCACCAGTGAGCGGGACGGCAATCAGCCCCAGCATTTT; cdr3_aa: CATSERDGNQPQHF; v_call: TRBV24-1; j_call: TRBJ1-5; clone_size: few; d_call: .
cdr3_nt: TGTGCCAGCAGCCGCCTGGACAGGGGCACTGAAGCTTTCTTT; cdr3_aa: CASSRLDRGTEAFF; v_call: TRBV6-2/TRBV6-3; j_call: TRBJ1-1; clone_size: .; d_call: TRBD1
cdr3_nt: TGTGCCAGCAGTGAAGTACAGAATAATGAAAAACTGTTTTTT; cdr3_aa: CASSEVQNNEKLFF; v_call: TRBV6-1; j_call: TRBJ1-4; clone_size: .; d_call: .
cdr3_nt: TGTGCCAGCAGTTTAAGCGGGACACTCTTGGATGGCTACACCTTC; cdr3_aa: CASSLSGTLLDGYTF; v_call: TRBV28; j_call: TRBJ1-2; clone_size: .; d_call: .
cdr3_nt: TGTGCCAGCAGCTTAGGGCTTTACAATGAGCAGTTCTTC; cdr3_aa: CASSLGLYNEQFF; v_call: TRBV7-2; j_call: TRBJ2-1; clone_size: .; d_call: .
cdr3_nt: TGTGCCAGCAACCCACTTCGTACGACAGGGGACAATGAGCAGTTCTTC; cdr3_aa: CASNPLRTTGDNEQFF; v_call: TRBV7-2; j_call: TRBJ2-1; clone_size: .; d_call: TRBD1
cdr3_nt: TGCGCCTCCCGGCGCGGGCAGCCCCAGCATTTT; cdr3_aa: CASRRGQPQHF; v_call: TRBV5-1; j_call: TRBJ1-5; clone_size: .; d_call: .
cdr3_nt: TGTGCCAGTAGTCCGGTCACAGGATTGAACACTGAAGCTTTCTTT; cdr3_aa: CASSPVTGLNTEAFF; v_call: TRBV19; j_call: TRBJ1-1; clone_size: .; d_call: .
cdr3_nt: TGTGCCAGCAGCAAGGACAGGTTCTACGAGCAGTACTTC; cdr3_aa: CASSKDRFYEQYF; v_call: TRBV7-3; j_call: TRBJ2-7; clone_size: .; d_call: TRBD1
cdr3_nt: TGTGCCAGCAGCCAGGGGACAGGGAGAGATACGCAGTATTTT; cdr3_aa: CASSQGTGRDTQYF; v_call: TRBV5-6; j_call: TRBJ2-3; clone_size: .; d_call: TRBD1